Following are 5 T cell receptor beta chains from one sample sequenced in a study of blood T cell repertoires in COVID-19. Generated by immunoSEQ multiplex PCR, the TCRdb table keeps only in-frame clones and is missing some. In the table there are 320,000 or so clones, about 90% of which are singletons. The sample was PBMCs or T cells enriched from blood (not recorded which). Receptor source: a woman in her 30s who had recovered from COVID-19.

This sequence joins TRBV24-1 and TRBJ1-2; no clear D. The CDR3 has 13 amino acids. The germline gives CDR1 KGHDR, CDR2 SFDVKD. V shed 5 bases and J shed 5 bases, with 11 bases lying between them. CDR3 sequence: CATSGHSSYGYTF. For the CDR3, the DNA is TGTGCCACCAGTGGGCATTCAAGTTATGGCTACACCTTC.

The V and J genes are TRBV5-5 and TRBJ1-6; D unclear. This CDR3 comprises 18 residues. Trimming removed 2 bases from V and 0 bases from J, with 15 bases in between. The V gene's germline CDR1 is SGHKS and CDR2 YYEKEE (reference sequence). Written as DNA, the CDR3 is TGTGCCAGCAGCTTCTCAGTATTATCTAGCTCCTATAATTCACCCCTCCACTTT. It codes for CASSFSVLSSSYNSPLHF.

The chain couples TRBV5-1 to TRBJ2-3, with 7 nucleotides matching TRBD1. Per the germline V gene, CDR1 is SGHRS and CDR2 is YFSETQ. This CDR3 region has 14 residues. The J segment lost 3 bases and the V segment lost 4 bases, leaving 5 bases of the junction unmatched. CDR3 sequence reads: CASSVQGNTDTQYF. CDR3 nucleotide sequence: TGCGCCAGCAGCGTACAGGGGAATACAGATACGCAGTATTTT.

The V gene is TRBV5-5, the J gene TRBJ1-3; D not certain. There are 15 residues in the CDR3. Germline V CDR1 and CDR2: SGHKS, YYEKEE (reference sequence). The V end lost 4 bases, the J end lost 0 bases, and 11 bases lay between the germline ends. The CDR3 region is CASSPYGSSGNTIYF. The CDR3 DNA reads as TGTGCCAGCAGCCCGTACGGGAGCTCTGGAAACACCATATATTTT.

V usage is TRBV11-2 and J usage is TRBJ2-7; D is possibly TRBD1 (5 bases). The CDR3 totals 15 residues. The germline V and J ends were trimmed by 5 bases and 0 bases, with 14 bases remaining between them. Germline V gives CDR1 SGHAT, CDR2 FQNNGV. The CDR3 bases are TGTGCCAGCAGCCAAAGCACAGGTGACTCCTACGAGCAGTACTTC. Its translation is CASSQSTGDSYEQYF.